This T cell receptor (beta chain) was identified during a study of shared clonotypes between healthy human individuals. Only one count was recorded for this clone. Assay: immunoSEQ multiplex PCR; the TCRdb copy retains only in-frame clones and omits some. The table has roughly 2,300,000 clones, about 90% seen once. The germline CDR1 and CDR2 sequences are MNHEY and SMNVEV (reference sequence). Between the trimmed V and J ends, which lost 7 bases and 6 bases, there was a span of 24 bases. The CDR3 length is 16 residues. Material for sequencing was naive CD4+ T cells from PBMCs. The subset is: CD45RA+ positively selected. The sequence was collected from a young man in good health. Some clones in this sample may be carry-over from other donors' samples. This chain links TRBV27 with TRBJ1-2; a possible D gene is TRBD1 (6 bases). CDR3 DNA sequence: TGTGCCAGCACCCGATGGGCAGGGGCTCATCTTGATGGCTACACCTTC. It codes for CASTRWAGAHLDGYTF.